The clone carrying this TCR beta chain was detected only once. Produced via immunoSEQ multiplex PCR; TCRdb's table is partial and in-frame only. The table includes about 200,000 clones, about four fifths detected once. The sample belongs to a study of blood T cell repertoires in COVID-19. The CDR3 covers 14 residues. Trimming removed 4 bases from V and 3 bases from J; junction bases left unmatched: 4. CDR1 is SGHTA, CDR2 FQGNSA, per germline. The receptor was derived from a woman in her sixties or seventies with COVID-19, enrolled during active disease. The J gene is TRBJ1-1, the V gene TRBV7-2, with 8 bases fitting TRBD1. Sequencing was done on a sample of peripheral blood. CDR3 DNA: TGTGCCAGCAGCTCCGGACAGGGAGACACTGAAGCTTTCTTT. It translates to CASSSGQGDTEAFF.